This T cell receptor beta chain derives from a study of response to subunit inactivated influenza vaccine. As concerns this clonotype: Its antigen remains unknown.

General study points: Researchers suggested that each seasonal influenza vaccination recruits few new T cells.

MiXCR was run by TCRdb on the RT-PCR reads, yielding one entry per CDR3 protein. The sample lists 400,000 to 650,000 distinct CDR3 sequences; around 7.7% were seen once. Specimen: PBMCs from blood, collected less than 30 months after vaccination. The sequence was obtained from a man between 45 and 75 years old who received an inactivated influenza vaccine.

CDR3 DNA: TGTGCCAGCTCACCACCAGGGTACGGTGAAAAACTGTTTTTT. Translating it yields CASSPPGYGEKLFF. The chain recombines TRBV18 with TRBJ1-4; D is uncertain. Germline lookup yields CDR1 KGHSH and CDR2 LQKENI. Trimming removed 0 bases at V and 7 bases at J, with 9 bases between. The CDR3 is 14 amino acids.